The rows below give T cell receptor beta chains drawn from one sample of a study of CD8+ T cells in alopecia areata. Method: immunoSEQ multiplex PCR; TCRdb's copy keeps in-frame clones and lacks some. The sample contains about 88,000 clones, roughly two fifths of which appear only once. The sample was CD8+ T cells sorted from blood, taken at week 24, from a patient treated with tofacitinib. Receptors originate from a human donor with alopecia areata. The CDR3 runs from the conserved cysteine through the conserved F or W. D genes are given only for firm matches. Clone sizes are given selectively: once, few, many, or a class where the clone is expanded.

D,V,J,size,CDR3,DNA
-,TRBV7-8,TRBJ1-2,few,CASAGTPFYGYTF,TGTGCCAGTGCCGGGACACCCTTTTATGGCTACACCTTC
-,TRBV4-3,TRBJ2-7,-,CASSQDRQGSEQYF,TGCGCCAGCAGCCAAGATCGGCAGGGGAGCGAGCAGTACTTC
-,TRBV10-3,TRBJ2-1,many,CAIGGDSGISSLIEQFF,TGTGCCATCGGAGGGGACAGCGGGATTTCATCCCTAATTGAGCAGTTCTTC
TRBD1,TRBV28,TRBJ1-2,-,CASSSLTGPIYGYTF,TGTGCCAGCAGTTCCCTGACAGGGCCTATCTATGGCTACACCTTC
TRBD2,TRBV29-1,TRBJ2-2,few,CSVKGLANTGELFF,TGCAGCGTTAAGGGACTAGCGAATACCGGGGAGCTGTTTTTT
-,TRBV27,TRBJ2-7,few,CASSLPGADEQYF,TGTGCCAGCAGTTTACCGGGGGCGGACGAGCAGTACTTC
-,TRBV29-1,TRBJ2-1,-,CSVVRVTQSPSPDEQFF,TGCAGCGTTGTAAGGGTCACACAGTCACCGTCCCCAGATGAGCAGTTCTTC
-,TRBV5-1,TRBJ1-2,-,CASSSGQPYGYTF,TGCGCCAGCAGCTCCGGACAGCCCTATGGCTACACCTTC
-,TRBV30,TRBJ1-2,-,CAWSAVRGGGYGYTF,TGTGCCTGGAGTGCCGTCAGGGGCGGGGGCTATGGCTACACCTTC
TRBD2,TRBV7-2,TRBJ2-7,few,CASSHTSGSGEQYF,TGTGCCAGCAGCCATACTAGCGGGAGTGGCGAGCAGTACTTC
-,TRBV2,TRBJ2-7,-,CASSVLPTAGYEQYF,TGTGCCAGCAGTGTTCTACCAACGGCGGGTTACGAGCAGTACTTC
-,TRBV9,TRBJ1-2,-,CASSVDSSNYGYTF,TGTGCCAGCAGCGTAGACAGTTCTAACTATGGCTACACCTTC
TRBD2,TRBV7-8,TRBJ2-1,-,CASSRLADEQFF,TGTGCCAGCAGTCGACTAGCGGATGAGCAGTTCTTC
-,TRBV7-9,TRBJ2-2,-,CASSSGELFF,TGTGCCAGCAGCAGCGGGGAGCTGTTTTTT
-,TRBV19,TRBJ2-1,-,CASSIDGDAPVSYNEQFF,TGTGCCAGTAGTATAGATGGCGACGCCCCGGTGTCCTACAATGAGCAGTTCTTC
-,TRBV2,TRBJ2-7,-,CASSIKQGPYEQYF,TGTGCCAGCAGTATTAAACAGGGACCCTACGAGCAGTACTTC
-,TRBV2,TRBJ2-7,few,CASLPSVLSYEQYF,TGTGCCAGCCTACCCTCGGTATTGTCCTACGAGCAGTACTTC
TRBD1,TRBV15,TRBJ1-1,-,CATSRGRTGLNTEAFF,TGTGCCACCAGCAGAGGACGGACAGGCCTGAACACTGAAGCTTTCTTT
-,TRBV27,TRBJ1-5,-,CASSLGSNQPQHF,TGTGCCAGCAGCTTGGGTTCCAATCAGCCCCAGCATTTT
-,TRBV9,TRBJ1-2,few,CASSGGNYGYTF,TGTGCCAGCAGCGGGGGAAACTATGGCTACACCTTC
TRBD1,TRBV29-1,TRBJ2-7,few,CSVGTGAYEQYF,TGCAGCGTTGGAACAGGGGCCTACGAGCAGTACTTC
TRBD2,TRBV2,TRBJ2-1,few,CASALAGREQFF,TGTGCCAGCGCTCTAGCGGGACGTGAGCAGTTCTTC
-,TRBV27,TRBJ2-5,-,CASTTGEVGQYF,TGTGCCAGCACCACCGGGGAAGTGGGTCAGTACTTC
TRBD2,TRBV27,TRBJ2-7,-,CASSFRTSGDYEQYF,TGTGCCAGCAGTTTTAGGACTAGCGGGGACTACGAGCAGTACTTC
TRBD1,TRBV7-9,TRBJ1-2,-,CASSLVGQHNYGYTF,TGTGCCAGCAGCTTGGTGGGACAGCATAACTATGGCTACACCTTC
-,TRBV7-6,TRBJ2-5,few,CASSLESGYSQETQYF,TGTGCCAGCAGCTTAGAGTCAGGGTACTCCCAAGAGACCCAGTACTTC
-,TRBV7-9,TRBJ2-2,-,CASTPRPGELFF,TGTGCCAGCACCCCGCGTCCCGGGGAGCTGTTTTTT
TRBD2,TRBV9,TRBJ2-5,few,CASSVAGWSGIQETQYF,TGTGCCAGCAGCGTGGCCGGTTGGAGCGGGATACAAGAGACCCAGTACTTC
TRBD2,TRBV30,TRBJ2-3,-,CAWSSIVAGGTQYF,TGTGCCTGGTCCTCTATAGTGGCGGGGGGTACGCAGTATTTT
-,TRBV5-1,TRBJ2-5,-,CASSFVGAAGQETQYF,TGCGCCAGCAGCTTCGTCGGGGCAGCCGGACAAGAGACCCAGTACTTC
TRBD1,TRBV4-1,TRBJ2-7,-,CASSPRGQATTYEQYF,TGCGCCAGCAGCCCAAGGGGACAGGCAACAACCTACGAGCAGTACTTC
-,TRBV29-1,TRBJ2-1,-,CSVEEYGNSYNEQFF,TGCAGCGTTGAAGAGTACGGGAACTCCTACAATGAGCAGTTCTTC
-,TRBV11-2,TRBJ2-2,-,CASSPPGELFF,TGTGCCAGCAGCCCCCCCGGGGAGCTGTTTTTT
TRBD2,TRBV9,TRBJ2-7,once,CASSPSGSSSYEQYF,TGTGCCAGCAGTCCCAGCGGGAGCAGCTCCTACGAGCAGTACTTC
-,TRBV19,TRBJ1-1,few,CASLRGRNEAFF,TGTGCCAGCTTGAGGGGCCGCAATGAAGCTTTCTTT
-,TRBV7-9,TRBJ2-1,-,CASAATDSYNEQFF,TGTGCCAGCGCTGCGACGGACTCCTACAATGAGCAGTTCTTC
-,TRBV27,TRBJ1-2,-,CASSLVGTGNGYTF,TGTGCCAGCAGTTTAGTCGGGACGGGAAATGGCTACACCTTC
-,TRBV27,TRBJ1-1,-,CASSLRTTYTEAFF,TGTGCCAGCAGTCTCAGGACCACATACACTGAAGCTTTCTTT
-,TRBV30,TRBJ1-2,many,CAWNHNYGYTF,TGTGCCTGGAACCATAACTATGGCTACACCTTC
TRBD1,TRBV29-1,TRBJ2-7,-,CSAGQGAREQYF,TGCAGCGCGGGACAGGGGGCGCGGGAGCAGTACTTC
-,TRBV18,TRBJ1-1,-,CASSPTPGNAEAFF,TGTGCCAGCTCACCAACTCCCGGGAACGCTGAAGCTTTCTTT
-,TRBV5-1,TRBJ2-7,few,CASSFNWGSYEQYF,TGTGCCAGCAGCTTTAACTGGGGATCCTACGAGCAGTACTTC
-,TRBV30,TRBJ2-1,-,CAWSVNNYNEQFF,TGTGCCTGGAGTGTAAACAACTACAATGAGCAGTTCTTC
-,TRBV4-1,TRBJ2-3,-,CASSHVGPTDTQYF,TGCGCCAGCAGCCATGTCGGCCCCACAGATACGCAGTATTTT
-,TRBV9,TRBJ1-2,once,CASSALTGSYGYTF,TGTGCCAGCAGCGCTTTAACAGGGTCTTATGGCTACACCTTC
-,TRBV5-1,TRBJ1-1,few,CASSSGGTEAFF,TGCGCCAGCAGCTCGGGAGGGACAGAAGCTTTCTTT
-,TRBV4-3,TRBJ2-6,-,CASSQERGAPGANVLTF,TGCGCCAGCAGCCAAGAACGGGGGGCCCCTGGGGCCAACGTCCTGACTTTC
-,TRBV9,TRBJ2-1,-,CASSALGDEQFF,TGTGCCAGCAGCGCGCTAGGGGATGAGCAGTTCTTC
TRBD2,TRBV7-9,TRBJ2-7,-,CASSFGAGGYSYEQYF,TGTGCCAGCAGCTTCGGGGCGGGAGGGTACTCCTACGAGCAGTACTTC
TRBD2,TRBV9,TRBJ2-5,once,CASSVISGAETQYF,TGTGCCAGCAGCGTAATCAGCGGGGCGGAGACCCAGTACTTC
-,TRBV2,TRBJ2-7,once,CASRIPGLYSYEQYF,TGTGCCAGCAGGATCCCGGGACTTTACTCCTACGAGCAGTACTTC
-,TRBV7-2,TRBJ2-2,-,CASSLVVQGAGELFF,TGTGCCAGCAGCTTAGTTGTCCAGGGAGCCGGGGAGCTGTTTTTT
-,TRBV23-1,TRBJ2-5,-,CASSQENRVRETQYF,TGCGCCAGCAGTCAAGAGAATAGGGTGAGGGAGACCCAGTACTTC
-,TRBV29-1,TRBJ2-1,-,CSVPVRLWQFF,TGCAGCGTGCCTGTGCGTTTGTGGCAGTTCTTC
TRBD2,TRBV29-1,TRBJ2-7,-,CSVELSSGRGGYEQYF,TGCAGCGTTGAGTTGTCTAGCGGGAGAGGGGGCTACGAGCAGTACTTC